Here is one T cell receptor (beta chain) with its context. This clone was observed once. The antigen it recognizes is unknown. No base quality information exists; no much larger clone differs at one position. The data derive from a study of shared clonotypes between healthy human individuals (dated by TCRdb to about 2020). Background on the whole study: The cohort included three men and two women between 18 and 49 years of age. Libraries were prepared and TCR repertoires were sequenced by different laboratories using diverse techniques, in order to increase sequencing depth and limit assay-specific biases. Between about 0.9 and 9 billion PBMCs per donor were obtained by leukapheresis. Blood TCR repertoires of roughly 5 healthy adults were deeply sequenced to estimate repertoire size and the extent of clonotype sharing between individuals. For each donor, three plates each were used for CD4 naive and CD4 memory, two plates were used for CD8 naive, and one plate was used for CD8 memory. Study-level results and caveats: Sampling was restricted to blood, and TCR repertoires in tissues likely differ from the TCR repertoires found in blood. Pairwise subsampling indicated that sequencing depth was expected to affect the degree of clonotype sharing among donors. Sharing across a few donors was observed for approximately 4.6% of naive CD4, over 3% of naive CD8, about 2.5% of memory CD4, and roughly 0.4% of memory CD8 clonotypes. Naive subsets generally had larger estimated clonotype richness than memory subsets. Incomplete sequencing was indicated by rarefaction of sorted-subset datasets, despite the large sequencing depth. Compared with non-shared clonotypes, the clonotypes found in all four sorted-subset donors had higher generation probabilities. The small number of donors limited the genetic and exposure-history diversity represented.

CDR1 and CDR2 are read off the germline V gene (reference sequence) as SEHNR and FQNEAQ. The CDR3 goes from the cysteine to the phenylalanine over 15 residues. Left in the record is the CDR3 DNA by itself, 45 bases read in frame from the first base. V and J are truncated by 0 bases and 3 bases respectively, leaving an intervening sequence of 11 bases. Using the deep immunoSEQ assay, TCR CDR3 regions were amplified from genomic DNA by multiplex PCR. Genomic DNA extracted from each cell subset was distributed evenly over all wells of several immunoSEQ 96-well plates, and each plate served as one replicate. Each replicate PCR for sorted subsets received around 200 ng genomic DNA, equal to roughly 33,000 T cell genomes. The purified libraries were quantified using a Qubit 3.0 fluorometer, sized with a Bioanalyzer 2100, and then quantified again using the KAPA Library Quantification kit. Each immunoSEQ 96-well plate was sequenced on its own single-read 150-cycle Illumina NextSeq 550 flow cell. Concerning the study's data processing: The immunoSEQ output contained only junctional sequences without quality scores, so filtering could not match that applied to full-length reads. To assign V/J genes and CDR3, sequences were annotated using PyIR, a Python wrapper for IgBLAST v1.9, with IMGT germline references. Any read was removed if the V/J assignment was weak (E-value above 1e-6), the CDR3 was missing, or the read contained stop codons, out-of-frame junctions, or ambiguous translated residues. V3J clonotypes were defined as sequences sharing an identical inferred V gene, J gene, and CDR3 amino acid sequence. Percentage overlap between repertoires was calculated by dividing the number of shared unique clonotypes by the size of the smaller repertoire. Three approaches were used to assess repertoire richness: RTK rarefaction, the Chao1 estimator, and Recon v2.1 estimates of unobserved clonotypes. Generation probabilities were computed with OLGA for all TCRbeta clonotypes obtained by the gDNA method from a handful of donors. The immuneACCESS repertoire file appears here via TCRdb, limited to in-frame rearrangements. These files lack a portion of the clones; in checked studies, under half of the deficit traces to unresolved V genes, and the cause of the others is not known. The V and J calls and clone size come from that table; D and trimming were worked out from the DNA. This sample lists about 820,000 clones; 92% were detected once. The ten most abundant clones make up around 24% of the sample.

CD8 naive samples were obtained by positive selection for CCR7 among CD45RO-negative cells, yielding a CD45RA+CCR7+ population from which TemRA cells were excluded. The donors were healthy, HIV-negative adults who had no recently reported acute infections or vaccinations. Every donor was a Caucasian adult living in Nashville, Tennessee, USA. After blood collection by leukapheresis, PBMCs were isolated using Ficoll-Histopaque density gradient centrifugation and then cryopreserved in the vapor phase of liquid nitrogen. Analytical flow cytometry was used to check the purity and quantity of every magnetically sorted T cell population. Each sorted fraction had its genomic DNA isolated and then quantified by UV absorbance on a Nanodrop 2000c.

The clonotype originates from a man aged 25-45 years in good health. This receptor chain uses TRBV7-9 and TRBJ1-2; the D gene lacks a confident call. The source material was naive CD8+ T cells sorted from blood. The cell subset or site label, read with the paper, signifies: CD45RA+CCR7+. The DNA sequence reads TGTGCCAGCAGCTTAGCGGAGGATATCTACTATGGCTACACCTTC. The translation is CASSLAEDIYYGYTF.